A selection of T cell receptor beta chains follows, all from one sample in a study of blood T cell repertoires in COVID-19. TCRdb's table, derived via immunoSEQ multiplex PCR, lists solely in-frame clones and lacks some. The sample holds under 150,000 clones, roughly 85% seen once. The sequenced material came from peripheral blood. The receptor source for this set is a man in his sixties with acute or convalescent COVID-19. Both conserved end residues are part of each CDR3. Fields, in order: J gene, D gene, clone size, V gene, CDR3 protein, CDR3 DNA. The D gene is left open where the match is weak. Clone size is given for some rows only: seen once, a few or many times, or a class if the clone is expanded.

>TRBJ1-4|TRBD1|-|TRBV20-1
CSASIAVHRGREKLFF
TGCAGTGCTAGTATTGCAGTGCACAGGGGGCGTGAAAAACTGTTTTTT
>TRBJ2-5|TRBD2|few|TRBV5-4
CASSLAPAGMQETQYF
TGTGCCAGCAGCTTGGCCCCAGCGGGAATGCAAGAGACCCAGTACTTC
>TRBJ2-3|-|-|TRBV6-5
CARGREDLDTQYF
TGTGCCAGGGGCAGGGAGGACCTCGATACGCAGTATTTT
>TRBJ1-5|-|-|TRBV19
CASSIQPRVSNQPQHF
TGTGCCAGTAGTATACAACCCAGGGTGAGCAATCAGCCCCAGCATTTT
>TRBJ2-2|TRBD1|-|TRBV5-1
CASSIRQGGAGELFF
TGCGCCAGCAGCATAAGACAGGGCGGAGCCGGGGAGCTGTTTTTT
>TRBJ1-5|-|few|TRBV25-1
CASSEYGGNQPQHF
TGTGCCAGCAGTGAATATGGGGGGAATCAGCCCCAGCATTTT
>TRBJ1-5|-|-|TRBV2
CASRAEERQPQHF
TGTGCCAGCAGAGCTGAGGAGAGACAGCCCCAGCATTTT
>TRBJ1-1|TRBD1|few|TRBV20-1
CSAPDRDKAFF
TGCAGTGCCCCCGACAGGGACAAAGCTTTCTTT
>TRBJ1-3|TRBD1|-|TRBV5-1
CASSEGTAGNTIYF
TGCGCCAGCAGCGAAGGGACAGCCGGAAACACCATATATTTT
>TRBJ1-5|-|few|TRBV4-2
CASSQQGLLNQPQHF
TGTGCCAGCAGCCAACAAGGACTGCTGAATCAGCCCCAGCATTTT
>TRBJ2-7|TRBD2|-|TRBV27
CASSSQGLAGGYEQYF
TGTGCCAGCAGTTCTCAAGGACTAGCGGGAGGTTACGAGCAGTACTTC
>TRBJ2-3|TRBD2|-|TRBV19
CASSMLAARTDTQYF
TGTGCCAGTAGTATGCTAGCGGCACGCACAGATACGCAGTATTTT
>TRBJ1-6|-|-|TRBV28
CASSGGLDGSSYNSPLHF
TGTGCCAGCAGTGGCGGGCTGGACGGCTCCTCCTATAATTCACCCCTCCACTTT
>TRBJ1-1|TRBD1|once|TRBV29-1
CSGGQGAVTEAFF
TGCAGCGGGGGACAGGGGGCGGTCACTGAAGCTTTCTTT
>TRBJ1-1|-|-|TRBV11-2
CASSLDPGNTEAFF
TGTGCCAGCAGCTTAGACCCAGGGAACACTGAAGCTTTCTTT
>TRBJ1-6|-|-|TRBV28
CASSPPAGHNSPLHF
TGTGCCAGCAGTCCCCCGGCAGGCCATAATTCACCCCTCCACTTT
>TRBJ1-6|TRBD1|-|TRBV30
CAWRRGPGGNSPLHF
TGTGCCTGGAGAAGGGGGCCCGGGGGTAATTCACCCCTCCACTTT
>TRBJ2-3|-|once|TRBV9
CASSVTGVGDTQYF
TGTGCCAGCAGCGTAACGGGAGTAGGTGATACGCAGTATTTT
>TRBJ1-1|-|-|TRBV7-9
CASGRQGHDTEAFF
TGTGCCAGCGGCAGGCAGGGCCATGACACTGAAGCTTTCTTT
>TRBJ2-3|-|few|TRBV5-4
CASSLGSGGGTQYF
TGTGCCAGCAGCTTGGGAAGTGGCGGCGGTACGCAGTATTTT
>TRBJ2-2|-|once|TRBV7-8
CASSLSGARTGELFF
TGTGCCAGCAGCTTATCTGGGGCGAGGACCGGGGAGCTGTTTTTT
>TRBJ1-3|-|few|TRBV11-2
CASTPTGFSGNTIYF
TGTGCCAGCACCCCGACAGGCTTCTCTGGAAACACCATATATTTT
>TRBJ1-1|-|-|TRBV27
CASSSFPTAEAFF
TGTGCCAGCAGTAGCTTTCCGACAGCTGAAGCTTTCTTT
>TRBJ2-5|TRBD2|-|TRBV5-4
CASSLVMREGRAKETQYF
TGTGCCAGCAGCTTGGTGATGCGGGAGGGCCGTGCCAAAGAGACCCAGTACTTC
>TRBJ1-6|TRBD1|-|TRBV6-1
CASSDRQGAYSPLHF
TGTGCCAGCAGTGACCGACAGGGGGCGTATTCACCCCTCCACTTT
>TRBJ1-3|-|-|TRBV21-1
CAARGREAGNTIYF
TGTGCCGCGAGGGGGAGGGAGGCGGGAAACACCATATATTTT
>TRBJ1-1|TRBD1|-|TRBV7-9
CASSLGQGRSRGTEAFF
TGTGCCAGCAGCTTAGGACAGGGGAGGAGCCGGGGCACTGAAGCTTTCTTT
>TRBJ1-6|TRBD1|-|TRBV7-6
CASSFGTGSNSPLHF
TGTGCCAGCAGCTTCGGGACAGGTTCTAATTCACCCCTCCACTTT
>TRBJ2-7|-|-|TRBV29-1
CSVGRPGPLYEQYF
TGCAGCGTGGGGCGCCCCGGGCCTCTCTACGAGCAGTACTTC
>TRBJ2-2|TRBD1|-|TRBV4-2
CASSQGTGVRDTGELFF
TGTGCCAGCAGCCAAGGGACAGGGGTGAGGGATACCGGGGAGCTGTTTTTT
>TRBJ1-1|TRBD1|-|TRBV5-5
CASSRGTGANTEAFF
TGTGCCAGCTCCAGGGGGACGGGGGCTAACACTGAAGCTTTCTTT
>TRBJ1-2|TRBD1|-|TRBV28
CASSLEGGANGYTF
TGTGCCAGCAGTTTGGAAGGGGGCGCAAATGGCTACACCTTC